This T cell receptor (beta chain) was recorded in a study of shared clonotypes between healthy human individuals. Study-level results: For naive CD4 cells, approximately 4.8% of clonotypes were shared across a few donors.

Notes on this clone: The antigen is not known.

The length of the CDR3 is 15 residues. Germline lookup yields CDR1 MDHEN and CDR2 SYDVKM. V lost 2 bases to trimming and J lost 4 bases, with 12 bases between them. Deep-level running was used for the assay. The authors loaded 200 ng DNA, roughly 33,000 T cell genomes, into sorted-subset replicate PCRs. Data came from immunoSEQ multiplex PCR; TCRdb stores just in-frame clones and leaves some out. The table includes hundreds of thousands of clones, about 95% detected once. The chain links TRBV28 to TRBJ1-3, with D unclear. Material for sequencing was naive CD4+ T cells sorted from blood. The subset here: CD45RA+ positively selected. This clonotype was sampled from a woman in her twenties or thirties in good health. The CDR3 nucleotides are TGTGCCAGCAGTTTAACTGCTTTAAGGGGAAACACCATATATTTT. Encoded protein: CASSLTALRGNTIYF.